This T cell receptor beta chain is from a study of memory CD4+ T cells and cytomegalovirus serostatus. Study findings and constraints: Suggested: most of the CMV-linked TCR signature lies in CD4+ memory cells. Of around 160 reported CMV TCRbeta sequences, some 67 were found in memory CD4+ repertoires.

Under the authors' procedure: Out-of-frame sequences were removed, leaving some 2 million distinct TCRbeta sequences. TCRdb's copy holds only in-frame clones and misses some; the assay was immunoSEQ multiplex PCR. The V and J calls and clone size come from that table; D and trimming were worked out from the DNA. The data hold about 75,000 clones, with approximately 78% observed a single time. With regard to this clone: Its antigen is unknown.

The sort gate was single viable CD3+CD4+CD8-CD45RO+ cells for memory CD4+ T cells. Donors' CMV status reflects serum IgG against pp150, pp28, p38, p52. CDR3 length: 15 amino acids. CDR1 and CDR2 (germline): SGHTA, FQGNSA. V lost 1 base and J lost 1, with 7 bases in between. The V call is TRBV7-2, the J call TRBJ2-2; D might be TRBD2 (5 bases). What was sequenced was memory CD4+ T cells from blood. The sequence came from an adult in good health and CMV-seropositive. CDR3 sequence (DNA): TGTGCCAGCAGCTTAGGACTAATGAACACCGGGGAGCTGTTTTTT. Its protein is CASSLGLMNTGELFF.